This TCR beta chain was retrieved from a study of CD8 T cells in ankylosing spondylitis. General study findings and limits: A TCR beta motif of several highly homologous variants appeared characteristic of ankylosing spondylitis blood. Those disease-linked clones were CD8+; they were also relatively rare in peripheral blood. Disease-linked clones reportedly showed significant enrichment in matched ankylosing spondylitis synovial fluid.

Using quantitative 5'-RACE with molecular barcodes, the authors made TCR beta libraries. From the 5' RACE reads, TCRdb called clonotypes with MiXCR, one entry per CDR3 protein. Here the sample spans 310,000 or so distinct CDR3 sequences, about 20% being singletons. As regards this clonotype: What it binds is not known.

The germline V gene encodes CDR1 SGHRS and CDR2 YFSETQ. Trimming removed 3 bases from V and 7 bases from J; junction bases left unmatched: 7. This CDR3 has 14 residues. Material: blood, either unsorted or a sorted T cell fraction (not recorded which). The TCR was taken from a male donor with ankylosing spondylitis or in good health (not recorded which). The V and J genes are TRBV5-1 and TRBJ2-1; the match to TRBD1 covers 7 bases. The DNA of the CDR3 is TGCGCCAGCAGCTCGCAGACAGGGTTGAATGAGCAGTTCTTC. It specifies CASSSQTGLNEQFF.